A selection of T cell receptor beta chains follows, all from one sample in a study of blood T cell repertoires in COVID-19. Only in-frame clones appear in the TCRdb table, and some are missing; sequencing was by immunoSEQ multiplex PCR. The repertoire holds 120,000 or so clones, with 87% as singletons. Sequenced input: peripheral blood. Receptors were obtained from a woman between 70 and 85 years old with acute or convalescent COVID-19. Both conserved end residues are trimmed from each CDR3. Some rows mark clone size as missing; the rest say once, few, many or name a class of expanded clone.

V	size	J	CDR3
TRBV10-3	.	TRBJ2-1	AISGSGSSGDEQF
TRBV19	.	TRBJ1-3	ASSTSPGGAGADTIY
TRBV7-2	few	TRBJ2-7	ASSARHGGASEQY
TRBV4-1	.	TRBJ1-6	ASSQDGPQVLDNSPLH
TRBV7-3	.	TRBJ2-3	ASSWDSAGGREQY
TRBV6-6	.	TRBJ1-1	ASSYSILGQNTEAF
TRBV7-9	once	TRBJ1-4	ASSPLPGGVKDEKLF
TRBV5-5	.	TRBJ1-2	ASSLGLQNNYGYT
TRBV19	.	TRBJ1-2	ASSIARTGPYGYT
TRBV5-1	few	TRBJ1-5	ASSLEPGGYSNQPQH
TRBV5-1	.	TRBJ2-3	ASSLGRGAGTDTQY
TRBV7-8	.	TRBJ2-7	ASSYQFPPWGRTYEQY
TRBV5-4	.	TRBJ1-4	ASSSGGDEKLF
TRBV30	.	TRBJ1-3	AHDSGPGNTIY
TRBV28	once	TRBJ1-5	ASSLSPNDYRQRGTQH
TRBV29-1	.	TRBJ2-2	SVGIRGDTGELF
TRBV3-1/TRBV3-2	.	TRBJ1-6	ASSQDPARGVNSPLH
TRBV4-1	.	TRBJ2-1	ASTNLAGPYNEQF
TRBV7-9	.	TRBJ1-2	ASSLAHTGSMGYT
TRBV28	.	TRBJ1-5	ASSPGGGGQPQH
TRBV6-5	.	TRBJ1-3	ASIRTIAGNTIY
TRBV28	.	TRBJ1-2	ASSQALQTEGYT
TRBV3-1/TRBV3-2	.	TRBJ2-5	ASSDTITRQETQY
TRBV7-9	.	TRBJ1-2	ASRRAGQGAGGYT
TRBV10-3	.	TRBJ1-1	AISEVVSGNTEAF
TRBV9	.	TRBJ2-3	ASSQTLGLINTDTQY
TRBV27	.	TRBJ1-5	ASSPGQSNQPQH
TRBV5-1	.	TRBJ2-7	ASSRPGQDYEQY
TRBV28	.	TRBJ1-3	ASSLGQIPPALY
TRBV29-1	.	TRBJ1-2	SAGGDYGYT
TRBV5-1	.	TRBJ2-5	ASSSGGTGEETQY
TRBV5-4	.	TRBJ1-2	ASSWTGGGGYT
TRBV30	few	TRBJ2-2	AWSGLAGAMNTGELF
TRBV7-9	.	TRBJ2-7	ASSPRAGQGRMQY
TRBV11-2	.	TRBJ1-1	ASSRYGTGYTEAF
TRBV6-1	.	TRBJ1-6	ASSEWQDNSPLH
TRBV11-2	.	TRBJ2-5	ASSLVRETQY
TRBV5-1	.	TRBJ2-5	ASTVPGEETQY
TRBV2	.	TRBJ1-4	ASRRGTGNEKLF
TRBV30	few	TRBJ1-6	AWSPGGDSPLH
TRBV27	.	TRBJ2-5	ASSSLQGWETQY
TRBV29-1	.	TRBJ2-1	RTDGGFNNEQF
TRBV9	.	TRBJ1-3	ASSVAGRGYSGNTIY
TRBV7-6	.	TRBJ2-7	ASSLAPQGAYYEQY
TRBV3-1/TRBV3-2	.	TRBJ2-3	ASSQDWGGDFTDTQY
TRBV19	.	TRBJ1-1	ASIPDSMNTEAF
TRBV12-3/TRBV12-4	.	TRBJ1-2	ASSLKKQGTT
TRBV28	.	TRBJ1-2	ASSFGVGGDGYT
TRBV15	.	TRBJ1-3	ATSTQGAGNTIY
TRBV3-1/TRBV3-2	.	TRBJ1-2	ASSPPIGLNYGYT
TRBV28	.	TRBJ2-7	ASLPAGTTAAY
TRBV19	.	TRBJ1-5	ASSIWGGAIGNQPQH
TRBV4-2	.	TRBJ2-5	ASSQTSGGQETQY
TRBV30	.	TRBJ1-2	AWIGLTGQNYGYT
TRBV24-1	.	TRBJ1-1	ATSPQGNTEAF
TRBV6-5	.	TRBJ1-4	ASSFNRGSEKLF
TRBV4-2	.	TRBJ2-3	ASSQILGGETFNERTDTQY